The 14 T cell receptor beta chains reported below all come from one sample, sequenced in a study of blood T cell repertoires in COVID-19. Sequencing was performed with immunoSEQ multiplex PCR; in TCRdb, only in-frame clones are kept and a portion is missing. The sample comprises about 300,000 clones, roughly 90% of which are singletons, and roughly 1.9% rests with the top ten. Input material: peripheral blood. The receptor source for this set is a woman under 40 with COVID-19, enrolled during active disease.

This clone showed up just once. The CDR3, as DNA: TGTGCCAGCAGCCGACCCACTAGCGGGGGGGCCTACGAGCAGTACTTC. The encoded protein is CASSRPTSGGAYEQYF. The rearrangement uses TRBV6-2 or TRBV6-3 and TRBJ2-7; 13 positions agree with TRBD2. After removal of 6 bases from V and 2 bases from J, the junction contained 7 bases not matched to a gene. This CDR3 has 16 amino acids. Per the germline V gene, CDR1 is MNHEY and CDR2 is SVGEGT.

The chain recombines TRBV4-1 with TRBJ2-2; tentative D call: TRBD1 (6 bases). V lost 2 bases and J lost 5, with 6 bases in between. Germline CDR1 reads MGHRA; CDR2 reads YSYEKL. This CDR3 has 13 amino acids. The CDR3, as DNA: TGCGCCAGCAGCCAAACAGGGACCGGGGAGCTGTTTTTT. Residues: CASSQTGTGELFF.

A few counts support this clone. V is TRBV3-1 (or the pseudogene TRBV3-2) and J is TRBJ1-1, with D tentatively TRBD1 (5 bases). Germline-derived CDR1 and CDR2 are LGHDT and YNNKEL (reference sequence). The CDR3 loop spans 14 amino acids. V dropped 0 bases and J dropped 7 bases, with 12 bases sitting between them. The CDR3 bases are TGTGCCAGCAGCCAAGAGGCGGGGGTGAGTGAAGCTTTCTTT. This gives the protein CASSQEAGVSEAFF.

The genes are TRBV18 and TRBJ1-5; no definite D call. CDR1 KGHSH and CDR2 LQKENI come from the germline V gene. Deletions cut 4 bases from V and 5 bases from J, with 9 bases between. The CDR3 covers 13 residues. The CDR3 DNA follows: TGTGCCAGCTCACACTACGTTGATCAGCCCCAGCATTTT. Its translation: CASSHYVDQPQHF. Full variable domain (missing parts from reference TRBV18 and TRBJ1-5): NAGVMQNPRHLVRRRGQEARLRCSPMKGHSHVYWYRQLPEEGLKFMVYLQKENIIDESGMPKERFSAEFPKEGPSILRIQQVVRGDSAAYFCASSHYVDQPQHFGDGTRLSIL.

This rearrangement joins TRBV10-2 to TRBJ1-1; 9 bases agree with TRBD1. The trim removed 7 bases at V and 1 base at J, leaving 10 bases unmatched. This CDR3 contains 16 residues. From germline, CDR1 is WSHSY and CDR2 SAAADI. The CDR3 protein is CASMTGGLSSNTEAFF. Written as DNA, the CDR3 is TGCGCCAGCATGACAGGGGGACTTTCTTCGAACACTGAAGCTTTCTTT.

This clone was detected once. The genes are TRBV4-3 and TRBJ2-3, with TRBD2 matching over 12 bases. Germline V lookup: CDR1 LGHNA, CDR2 YSLEER. The V gene end was trimmed by 0 bases and the J gene end by 4 bases; junction bases not matched to a gene: 2. The CDR3 spans 16 residues. The CDR3 sequence is CASSQDLAGGPDTQYF. The CDR3 nucleotides are TGCGCCAGCAGCCAAGATCTAGCGGGGGGGCCAGATACGCAGTATTTT.

This clone was seen just once. The J gene is TRBJ2-3, the V gene TRBV11-2; TRBD2 aligns across 8 bases. Germline CDR1 SGHAT, CDR2 FQNNGV. J gave up 8 bases and V 4 bases, and 8 bases lay outside the gene matches. The CDR3 sequence is 14 residues long. Here the CDR3 DNA reads TGTGCCAGCAGCTCTAGCCGGGGGGGAGGTACGCAGTATTTT. Translation gives CASSSSRGGGTQYF.

CDR3 protein: CASSIPGEGYGYTF. CDR3 DNA: TGTGCCAGTAGTATACCCGGGGAGGGCTATGGCTACACCTTC. The chain recombines TRBV19 with TRBJ1-2; no firm D call. Trimming pared 2 bases from V and 4 bases from J, leaving 11 bases between. The CDR3 has 14 amino acids. CDR1 is LNHDA and CDR2 is SQIVND in the germline V gene (reference sequence). Combining the CDR3 with reference TRBV19 and TRBJ1-2 gives the whole variable domain DGGITQSPKYLFRKEGQNVTLSCEQNLNHDAMYWYRQDPGQGLRLIYYSQIVNDFQKGDIAEGYSVSREKKESFPLTVTSAQKNPTAFYLCASSIPGEGYGYTFGSGTRLTVV.

This chain joins TRBV7-9 and TRBJ1-1; 9 nucleotides line up with TRBD1. This CDR3 is 14 amino acids long. V shed 6 bases, J shed 4 bases, and the junction held 6 bases outside the gene matches. Germline lookup yields CDR1 SEHNR and CDR2 FQNEAQ (reference sequence). CDR3 in DNA: TGTGCCAGCAGTCTACAGGGGGCGAGCACTGAAGCTTTCTTT. Translation gives CASSLQGASTEAFF.

The chain joins TRBV28 to TRBJ2-7; TRBD1 matches at 10 bases. Germline trimming cut 3 bases from V and 2 bases from J; bases unmatched to any gene: 4. The CDR3 extends over 15 amino acids. Germline CDR1 is MDHEN and CDR2 is SYDVKM. The CDR3 coding sequence is TGTGCCAGCAGTTTTCGGGACAGGGGAACCTACGAGCAGTACGTC. This codes for CASSFRDRGTYEQYV.

V usage is TRBV10-3 and J usage is TRBJ2-1, with TRBD2 identical over 9 bases. J gave up 13 bases and V 7 bases, and 8 bases lay outside the gene matches. The CDR3 has 12 amino acids. Germline V gene data show CDR1 as ENHRY and CDR2 as SYGVKD. The CDR3 DNA reads as TGTGCCATCAAGGGCGGGGGGGCCGGTCAGTTCTTC. Protein: CAIKGGGAGQFF.

The J gene is TRBJ1-5, the V gene TRBV6-5; TRBD1 aligns across 9 bases. This CDR3 is built from 15 residues. CDR1 is MNHEY, CDR2 SVGAGI, per germline. V lost 6 bases to trimming and J lost 7 bases; unmatched junction nucleotides: 10. CDR3 in amino acids: CASRLTGQGWQPQHF. DNA for the CDR3: TGTGCCAGCAGGCTGACGGGACAGGGTTGGCAGCCCCAGCATTTT.

This chain connects TRBV11-2 to TRBJ1-1; D is undetermined. Deletions cut 0 bases from V and 1 base from J, with 6 bases between. The CDR3 is made up of 14 amino acids. Germline lookup yields CDR1 SGHAT and CDR2 FQNNGV. For the CDR3, the DNA is TGTGCCAGCAGCTTAGACAGGTCGAACACTGAAGCTTTCTTT. Translated, it gives CASSLDRSNTEAFF.

The chain combines TRBV19 with TRBJ1-5; the D gene is possibly TRBD1 (5 bases). The CDR3 has 13 amino acids. Germline CDR1 reads LNHDA; CDR2 reads SQIVND (reference sequence). V was cut by 5 bases and J by 5 bases, with 10 bases left in between. CDR3 sequence reads: CASSPGLDQPQHF. The CDR3 DNA reads as TGTGCCAGTAGTCCAGGGCTCGATCAGCCCCAGCATTTT.